Listed below are T cell receptor beta chains from one sample, sequenced in a study of PD-1 blockade in classical Hodgkin lymphoma. Libraries were prepared by immunoSEQ multiplex PCR; TCRdb keeps only in-frame clonotypes and omits some of them. The sample has 70,000 or so clones, about 93% seen once. Sequencing input: peripheral blood mononuclear cells (PBMCs). These receptors originate from a human donor with classical Hodgkin lymphoma. Both conserved end residues are part of each CDR3. A D gene is named only where the DNA matches it firmly. Clone size is stated in some rows and not others, as once, few, many or a class when expanded.

D gene	J gene	clone size	V gene	CDR3 DNA	CDR3 protein
-	TRBJ1-5	-	TRBV7-2	TGTGCCAGCAGCTTAGAGGGGGGGAGAGGCAATCAGCCCCAGCATTTT	CASSLEGGRGNQPQHF
-	TRBJ2-2	few	TRBV6-1	TGTGCCAGCAGGGCTGGGGCGGGGTGGACCGGGGAGCTGTTTTTT	CASRAGAGWTGELFF
-	TRBJ1-2	-	TRBV7-2	TGTGCCAGCAGCTTAATAAGTAGTAACTATGGCTACACCTTC	CASSLISSNYGYTF
-	TRBJ2-4	-	TRBV18	TGTGCCAGCACCCACAGGGAAGCCAAAAACATTCAGTACTTC	CASTHREAKNIQYF
-	TRBJ1-1	-	TRBV2	TGTGCCAGCCTAGTATACCCTGTGAACACTGAAGCTTTCTTT	CASLVYPVNTEAFF
-	TRBJ1-2	once	TRBV18	TGTGCCAGCTCACATTACAGGGACCCTAACTATGGCTACACCTTC	CASSHYRDPNYGYTF
TRBD1	TRBJ2-5	once	TRBV4-1	TGCGCCAGCAGCCAAGATAACCCCCTTTTGGCAGGGGGTAGGGAGACCCAGTACTTC	CASSQDNPLLAGGRETQYF
-	TRBJ1-2	once	TRBV6-5	TGTGCCAGCAAGGACAGAGTCTATGGCTACACCTTC	CASKDRVYGYTF
-	TRBJ1-4	-	TRBV6-5	TGTGCCAGCAGTTACGGTGCAGGGCATGAAAAACTGTTTTTT	CASSYGAGHEKLFF
-	TRBJ1-1	-	TRBV6-5	TGTGCCAGCACCCGGGGGGACACTGAAGCTTTCTTT	CASTRGDTEAFF
-	TRBJ1-1	-	TRBV2	TGTGCCAGCAGTAACCGAGATGAAGCTTTCTTT	CASSNRDEAFF
-	TRBJ1-1	-	TRBV9	TGTGCCAGCAGCTCAGGGCGGGCGAACACTGAAGCTTTCTTT	CASSSGRANTEAFF
TRBD1	TRBJ1-5	-	TRBV7-9	TGTGCCAGCAGCTGGGACAGGGTAGAGCAGCCCCAGCATTTT	CASSWDRVEQPQHF
-	TRBJ1-2	-	TRBV7-8	TGTGCCAGCAGCGCCCTCGTGGGGGAGAGCTATGGCTACACCTTC	CASSALVGESYGYTF